Described below is a single TCR beta chain sequence and its context. Its antigen specificity is not known. There are no base qualities to consult, and no much larger clone falls within one base. Reading from cysteine to phenylalanine, the CDR3 counts 15 amino acids. Left in the record is the CDR3 DNA by itself, 45 bases read in frame from the first base. The germline V gene (reference sequence) specifies GTSNPN as CDR1 and SVGIG as CDR2. V and J are trimmed by 0 bases and 5 bases, and the gene matches miss 9 bases of the junction. This entry comes from a study of blood T cell repertoires in COVID-19 (dated by TCRdb to the early 2020s). Study-wide context: Samples covering the acute and convalescent phases of COVID-19 were provided by collaborators in the United States, Italy and Spain. The prospective study material was composed of cDNA or gDNA derived from T cells, B-cell-depleted T cells, or PBMCs. The dataset comprised deeply sampled blood TCRbeta repertoires from subjects exposed to, actively infected with, or recovered from COVID-19. The repertoires were made available in a free public database intended to serve as a resource for research on the immune response to SARS-CoV-2. The samples were drawn from two sources: the first 160 participants of the ongoing ImmuneRACE study, and 1,000 to 1,500 subjects contributed by 6 global collaborators. A de-identified subject ID, COVID-19 status, age in years and sex were almost always included in the sample metadata. Where available, HLA class I and class II types were obtained from metadata supplied by the sample provider rather than from assay-based typing.

The immunoSEQ Assay, a bias-controlled multiplex PCR, was used to amplify TCRbeta CDR3 regions from genomic DNA. From the authors' description of their analysis: Within the assay, amplification of reference gene primers was used to estimate how many nucleated cells each sample contained. To quantify the absolute abundance of each unique TCRbeta CDR3 rearrangement, sequence reads were collapsed and filtered. Productive Simpson clonality was computed per sample as the square root of Simpson's diversity index over productive rearrangements. The table comes from immuneACCESS by way of TCRdb, which keeps in-frame sequences with V and J called. Part of the clones is missing from these tables; in studies checked, under half for an unresolved V gene and the rest for unknown reasons. Clone size and the V and J calls come from that table; the DNA yielded D and trimming. The sample table shows around 100,000 clones, and roughly four fifths are seen once. The ten largest clones add up to under 25% of the sample.

What the study reported, not specific to this receptor: Clinical and demographic metadata were provided uncurated, with the amount varying by source and participant.

The collaborating institutions used their own protocols to collect whole blood in K2EDTA tubes. For TCRbeta analysis, collaborator samples were shipped as frozen whole blood, as isolated PBMCs, or as DNA extracted from either sample type. The sequence derives from a man between 65 and 79 years old with active or convalescent COVID-19. This chain is built from TRBV30 and TRBJ2-7; TRBD2 aligns with 8 central bases. The material sequenced was peripheral blood. The sequence in DNA is TGTGCCTGGAGTGTGCGGGGGGCCTCCCTCCACGAGCAGTACTTC. Its protein reads: CAWSVRGASLHEQYF.